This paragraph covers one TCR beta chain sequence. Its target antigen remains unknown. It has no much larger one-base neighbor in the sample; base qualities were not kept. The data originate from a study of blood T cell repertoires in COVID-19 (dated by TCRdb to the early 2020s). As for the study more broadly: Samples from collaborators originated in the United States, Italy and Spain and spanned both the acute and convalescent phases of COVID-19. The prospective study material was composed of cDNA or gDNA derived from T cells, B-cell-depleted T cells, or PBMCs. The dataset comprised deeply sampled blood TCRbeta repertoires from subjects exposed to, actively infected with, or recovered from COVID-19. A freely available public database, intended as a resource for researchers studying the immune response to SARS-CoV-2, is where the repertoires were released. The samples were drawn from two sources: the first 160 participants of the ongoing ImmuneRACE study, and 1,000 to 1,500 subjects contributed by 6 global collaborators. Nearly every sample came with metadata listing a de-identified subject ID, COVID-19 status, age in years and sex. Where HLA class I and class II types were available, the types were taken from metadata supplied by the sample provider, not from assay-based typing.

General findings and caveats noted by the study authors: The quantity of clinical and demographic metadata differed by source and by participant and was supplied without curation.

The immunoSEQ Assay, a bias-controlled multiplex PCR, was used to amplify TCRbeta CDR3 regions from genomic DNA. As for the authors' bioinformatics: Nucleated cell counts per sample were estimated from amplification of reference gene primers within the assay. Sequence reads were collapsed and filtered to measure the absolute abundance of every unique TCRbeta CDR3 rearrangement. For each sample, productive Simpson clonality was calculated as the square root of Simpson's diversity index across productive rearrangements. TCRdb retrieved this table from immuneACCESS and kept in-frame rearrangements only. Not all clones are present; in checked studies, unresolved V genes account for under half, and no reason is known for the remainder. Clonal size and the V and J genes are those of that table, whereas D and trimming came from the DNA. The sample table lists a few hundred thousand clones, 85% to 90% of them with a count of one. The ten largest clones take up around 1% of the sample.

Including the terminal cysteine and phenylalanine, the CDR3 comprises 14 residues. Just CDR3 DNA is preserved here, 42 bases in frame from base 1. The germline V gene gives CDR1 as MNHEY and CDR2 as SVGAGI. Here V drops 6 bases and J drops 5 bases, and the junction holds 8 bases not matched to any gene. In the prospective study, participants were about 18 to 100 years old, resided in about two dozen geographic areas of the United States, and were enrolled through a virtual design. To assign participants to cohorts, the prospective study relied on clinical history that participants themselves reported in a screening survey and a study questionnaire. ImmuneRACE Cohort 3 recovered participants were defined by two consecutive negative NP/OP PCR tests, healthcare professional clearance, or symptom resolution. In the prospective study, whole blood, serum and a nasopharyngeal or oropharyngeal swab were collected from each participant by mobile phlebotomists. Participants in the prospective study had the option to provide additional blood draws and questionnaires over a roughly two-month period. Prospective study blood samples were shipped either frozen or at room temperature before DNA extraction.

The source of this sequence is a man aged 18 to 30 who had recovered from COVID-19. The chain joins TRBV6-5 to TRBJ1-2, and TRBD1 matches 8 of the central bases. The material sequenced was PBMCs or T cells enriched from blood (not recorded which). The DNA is TGTGCCAGCAGGAGACAAACAGGGGGATATGGCTACACCTTC. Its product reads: CASRRQTGGYGYTF.